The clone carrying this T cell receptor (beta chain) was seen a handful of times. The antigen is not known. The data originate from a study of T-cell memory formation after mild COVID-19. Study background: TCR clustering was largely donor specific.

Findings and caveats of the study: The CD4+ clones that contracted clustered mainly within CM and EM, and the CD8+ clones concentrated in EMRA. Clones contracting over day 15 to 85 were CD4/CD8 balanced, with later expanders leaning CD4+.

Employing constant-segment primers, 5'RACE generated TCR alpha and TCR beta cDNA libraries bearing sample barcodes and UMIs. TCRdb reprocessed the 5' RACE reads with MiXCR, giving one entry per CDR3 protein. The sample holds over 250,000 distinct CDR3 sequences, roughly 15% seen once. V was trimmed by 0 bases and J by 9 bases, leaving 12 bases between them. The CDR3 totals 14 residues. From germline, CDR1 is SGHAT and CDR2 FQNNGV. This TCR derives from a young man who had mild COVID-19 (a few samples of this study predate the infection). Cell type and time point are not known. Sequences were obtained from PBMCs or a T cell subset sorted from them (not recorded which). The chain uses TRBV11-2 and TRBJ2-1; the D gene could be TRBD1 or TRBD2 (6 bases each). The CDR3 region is CASSLDFGGGEQFF. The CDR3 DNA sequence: TGTGCCAGCAGCTTAGATTTCGGGGGCGGTGAGCAGTTCTTC.